This T cell receptor (beta chain) was sequenced in a study of CD8 T cells in ankylosing spondylitis. In its sample, this clonotype was seen many times. The antigen remains unidentified. Study findings and constraints: Disease-linked clones reportedly showed significant enrichment in matched ankylosing spondylitis synovial fluid. Before this, some motif variants had been reported in reactive arthritis synovial fluid and blood. Typical of ankylosing spondylitis blood, it appeared, was a TCR beta motif of eight highly homologous variants.

TCRdb reanalysed the 5' RACE reads using MiXCR and keeps one entry per CDR3 protein. The sample consists of about 220,000 distinct CDR3 sequences, more than 5.5% of them appearing once. Source material: blood, either unsorted or a sorted T cell fraction (not recorded which). The sequence derives from a male donor with ankylosing spondylitis.

In DNA, the CDR3 is TGTGCCAGCAGGAGTCAGGGAGGAGAAGCTTTCTTT. Translated, it gives CASRSQGGEAFF. This chain uses TRBV12-3 or TRBV12-4 with TRBJ1-1; the D gene is possibly TRBD1 (5 bases). This CDR3 has 12 residues. V lost 6 bases to trimming and J lost 8 bases, with 13 bases between them.